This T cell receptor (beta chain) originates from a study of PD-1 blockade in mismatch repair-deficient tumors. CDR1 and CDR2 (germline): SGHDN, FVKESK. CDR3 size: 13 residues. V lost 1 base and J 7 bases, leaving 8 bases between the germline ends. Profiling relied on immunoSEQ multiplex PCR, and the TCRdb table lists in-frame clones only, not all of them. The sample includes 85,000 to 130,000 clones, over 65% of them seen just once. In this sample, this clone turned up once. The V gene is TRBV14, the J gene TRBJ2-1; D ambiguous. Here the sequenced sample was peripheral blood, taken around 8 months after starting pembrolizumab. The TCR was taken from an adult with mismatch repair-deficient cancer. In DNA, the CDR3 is TGTGCCAGCAGCCAAGGGTCCCCAAATGAGCAGTTCTTC. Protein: CASSQGSPNEQFF.